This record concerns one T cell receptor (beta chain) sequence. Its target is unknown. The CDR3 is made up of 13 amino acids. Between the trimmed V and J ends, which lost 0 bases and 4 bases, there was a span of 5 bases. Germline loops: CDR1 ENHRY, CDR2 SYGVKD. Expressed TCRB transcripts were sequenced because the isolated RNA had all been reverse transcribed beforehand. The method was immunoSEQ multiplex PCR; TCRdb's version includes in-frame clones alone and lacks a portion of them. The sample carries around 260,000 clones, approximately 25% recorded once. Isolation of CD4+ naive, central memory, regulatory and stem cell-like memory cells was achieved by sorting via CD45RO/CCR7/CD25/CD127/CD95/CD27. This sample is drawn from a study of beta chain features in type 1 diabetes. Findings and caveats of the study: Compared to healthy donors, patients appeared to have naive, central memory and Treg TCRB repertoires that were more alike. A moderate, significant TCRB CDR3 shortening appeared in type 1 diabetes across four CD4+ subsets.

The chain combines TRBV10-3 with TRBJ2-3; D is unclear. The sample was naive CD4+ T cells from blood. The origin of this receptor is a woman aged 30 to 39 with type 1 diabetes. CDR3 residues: CAISESTPDTQYF. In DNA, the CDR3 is TGTGCCATCAGTGAGTCGACACCAGATACGCAGTATTTT.